This is a list of T cell receptor beta chains from one sample in a study of T cell responses to AZD1222 COVID-19 vaccine. The table came from immunoSEQ multiplex PCR; TCRdb's copy has only in-frame clones and leaves some out. Of 100,000 to 150,000 clones detected, approximately 89% appear once; the ten largest clones hold 8% to 13%. The sample in question was peripheral blood, obtained on day 0 of AZD1222 vaccination. These receptors came from an adult in good health. Both conserved end residues are part of each CDR3. D genes are given only for firm matches. Size values are once, few and many counts, or a class for expanded clones, and some rows have none.

TRBV7-9	TRBJ2-7	TRBD1	NA	CASRQGQGTYEQYF	TGTGCCAGCAGACAAGGACAGGGGACCTACGAGCAGTACTTC
TRBV7-6	TRBJ1-1	NA	NA	CASSLDRGEAFF	TGTGCCAGCAGCTTAGATCGGGGTGAAGCTTTCTTT
TRBV11-2	TRBJ2-1	NA	NA	CASSPSGLASYNEQFF	TGTGCCAGCAGCCCATCCGGGCTCGCAAGCTACAATGAGCAGTTCTTC
TRBV11-2	TRBJ1-1	NA	NA	CASSLTSEAFF	TGTGCCAGCAGCTTGACTTCTGAAGCTTTCTTT
TRBV6-5	TRBJ2-7	NA	NA	CASSYDRTVSSYEQYF	TGTGCCAGCAGTTACGATAGGACTGTAAGCTCCTACGAGCAGTACTTC
TRBV6-1	TRBJ2-7	NA	few	CASSEAGATASYEQYF	TGTGCCAGCAGTGAAGCGGGGGCGACAGCCTCCTACGAGCAGTACTTC
TRBV11-1	TRBJ1-1	NA	NA	CASSFAGDTEAFF	TGTGCCAGCAGCTTTGCGGGGGACACTGAAGCTTTCTTT
TRBV12-5	TRBJ2-7	TRBD2	NA	CASGLVLLGGSYEQYF	TGTGCTAGTGGTTTGGTACTCTTGGGCGGGAGCTACGAGCAGTACTTC
TRBV27	TRBJ2-7	TRBD2	NA	CASSFNLAGGPNEQYF	TGTGCCAGCAGTTTTAATCTAGCGGGAGGGCCGAACGAGCAGTACTTC
TRBV11-3	TRBJ1-1	TRBD1	NA	CASSQRQGTEAFF	TGTGCCAGCAGCCAACGACAGGGGACTGAAGCTTTCTTT
TRBV10-2	TRBJ2-1	TRBD2	NA	CASSAAVAGGDNEQFF	TGCGCCAGCAGTGCAGCGGTAGCGGGAGGCGACAATGAGCAGTTCTTC
TRBV6-6	TRBJ2-7	TRBD2	NA	CASSYLAGSNEQYF	TGTGCCAGCAGTTACCTAGCGGGGAGCAACGAGCAGTACTTC
TRBV29-1	TRBJ1-4	NA	NA	CSAELGPGEKLFF	TGCAGCGCCGAATTAGGGCCGGGTGAAAAACTGTTTTTT
TRBV11-2	TRBJ2-6	NA	NA	CASSLVSGANVLTF	TGTGCCAGCAGCTTAGTTTCTGGGGCCAACGTCCTGACTTTC
TRBV13	TRBJ1-1	NA	NA	CASSLGRETEAFF	TGTGCCAGCAGCTTAGGACGGGAAACTGAAGCTTTCTTT
TRBV5-4	TRBJ1-2	NA	NA	CASSLEDLYGYTF	TGTGCCAGCAGCTTGGAGGACCTCTATGGCTACACCTTC
TRBV2	TRBJ2-7	TRBD1	NA	CASRNGTGHKQYF	TGTGCCAGCAGGAACGGGACAGGGCACAAGCAGTACTTC
TRBV5-4	TRBJ2-2	NA	NA	CASSPRVAGELFF	TGTGCCAGCAGCCCCAGGGTGGCCGGGGAGCTGTTTTTT
TRBV28	TRBJ1-1	TRBD1	once	CASVVAGTGVAFF	TGTGCCAGTGTGGTGGCGGGGACAGGGGTAGCTTTCTTT
TRBV7-2	TRBJ2-7	NA	NA	CASSSTAARSYEQYF	TGTGCCAGCAGCTCCACGGCGGCCCGATCCTACGAGCAGTACTTC
TRBV9	TRBJ2-3	NA	NA	CASSVAFSGTSTDTQYF	TGTGCCAGCAGCGTAGCTTTCTCAGGGACTAGCACAGATACGCAGTATTTT
TRBV19	TRBJ2-7	NA	NA	CASSSRPESFEQYF	TGTGCCAGTAGTTCAAGACCTGAGTCCTTCGAGCAGTACTTC
TRBV11-2	TRBJ2-7	NA	NA	CASSLEGGYEQYF	TGTGCCAGCAGCTTAGAAGGGGGGTACGAGCAGTACTTC
TRBV6-5	TRBJ2-7	NA	once	CASSSNPGALEQYF	TGTGCCAGCAGTTCCAACCCGGGGGCGCTTGAGCAGTACTTC
TRBV28	TRBJ2-7	NA	NA	CASTIHIQPYEQYF	TGTGCCAGCACAATCCATATCCAACCCTACGAGCAGTACTTC
TRBV7-3	TRBJ2-3	TRBD2	once	CASSHLAGLAGGRGTDTQYF	TGTGCCAGCAGCCACCTAGCGGGACTAGCGGGAGGGCGGGGCACAGATACGCAGTATTTT
TRBV12-5	TRBJ1-3	NA	once	CASGLEGSGNTIYF	TGTGCTAGTGGTTTGGAGGGGAGTGGAAACACCATATATTTT
TRBV6-5	TRBJ2-7	NA	NA	CASMTSSYEQYF	TGTGCCAGCATGACTAGCTCCTACGAGCAGTACTTC
TRBV4-2	TRBJ2-7	TRBD1	NA	CASSQEGTGTSYEQYF	TGTGCCAGCAGCCAAGAGGGGACAGGGACCTCCTACGAGCAGTACTTC
TRBV19	TRBJ1-1	NA	once	CASSSPARAGDTEAFF	TGTGCCAGTAGTTCCCCGGCGAGGGCCGGGGACACTGAAGCTTTCTTT
TRBV30	TRBJ1-5	NA	few	CAWRKGGGNQPQHF	TGTGCCTGGAGAAAAGGGGGAGGCAATCAGCCCCAGCATTTT
TRBV10-3	TRBJ2-1	TRBD2	NA	CAISESNFRASGNEQFF	TGTGCCATCAGTGAGTCGAATTTTAGGGCTAGCGGCAATGAGCAGTTCTTC
TRBV7-2	TRBJ2-7	TRBD2	NA	CASSRGLAGIGYEQYF	TGTGCCAGCAGCCGTGGACTAGCGGGGATCGGGTACGAGCAGTACTTC